The T cell receptor (beta chain) under discussion was sequenced for a study of identical twins. Worth noting for this clonotype: What it binds is unknown.

The CDR3 covers 16 residues. V gave up 0 bases and J gave up 5 bases; unmatched junction bases: 8. From germline, CDR1 is SGHRS and CDR2 YFSETQ. Study-wide results and caveats: Cross-sectional statistics underpinned the conclusions; the same donors were not followed. Models underestimated TCR alpha sharing (out-of-frame) in monozygotic twins.

Healthy Caucasians provided all donations. A universal primer site was added by template switching, and unique molecular identifiers were carried by the cDNA. TCRdb reprocessed the 5' RACE reads with MiXCR, giving one entry per CDR3 protein. The data contain just over 450,000 distinct CDR3 sequences, around 14% of them singletons. These records were also assigned to another study, of yellow fever vaccine responses in identical twins.

The sequenced sample consisted of CD4+ T cells sorted from blood. The J gene is TRBJ2-3, the V gene TRBV5-1; 8 bases map to TRBD2. The receptor's source is a woman between 18 and 30 years old in good health. CDR3 DNA sequence: TGCGCCAGCAGCTTGGGGTTTAGTAGCGGGGTAGATACGCAGTATTTT. This sequence encodes CASSLGFSSGVDTQYF.